The clone carrying this T cell receptor (beta chain) was observed once. PCR used 60 Vbeta primers and 13 Jbeta primers. Method: immunoSEQ multiplex PCR; TCRdb's copy keeps in-frame clones and lacks some. The table has 200,000 to 250,000 clones, 60% to 80% seen once; the top ten hold 2.9%. This entry comes from a study of cytomegalovirus exposure and HLA in healthy donors. The source material was PBMCs. The source is a woman in her thirties in good health and CMV-seronegative.

The CDR3, as DNA: TGTGCCAGCACCCTCAGGACTACCGTCTACGAGCAGTACTTC. Its translation is CASTLRTTVYEQYF. This rearrangement joins TRBV28 to TRBJ2-5; D might be TRBD2 (6 bases). TRBJ2-7 matches the DNA end more closely, so the J call is doubtful. CDR1 is MDHEN and CDR2 is SYDVKM in the germline V gene. The CDR3 sequence is 14 residues long.